This TCR beta chain appears in the sequencing data of a study of T cells after yellow fever vaccination. Notes on the study in general: Booster sampling recovered most clones from primary vaccination (about 97% CD4, approximately 90% CD8). Only a small proportion of the clonotypes turned up in both the CD4 and the CD8 compartments, likely arising from convergent recombination. FACS-sorted repertoires could harbor abundant contaminating bulk-population clonotypes.

Per germline, CDR1 MNHEY and CDR2 SVGAGI. The CDR3 has 14 residues. V lost 2 bases and J lost 7, with 12 bases in between. Generation of TCR cDNA used 5'RACE template switching (which added a universal primer site and UMIs). TCRdb redid the calling of the 5' RACE reads with MiXCR, one entry per CDR3 protein. The sample records approximately 110,000 distinct CDR3 sequences, about 7% being singletons. This clonotype was seen ten or more times. Its target is unknown. Source: CD4+ T cells sorted from PBMCs, taken approximately 11 days after the first yellow fever vaccination. The TCR was taken from a man between 18 and 29 years old who received the YFV17D yellow fever vaccine. The genes are TRBV6-5 and TRBJ2-1, with a possible D match to TRBD2 (7 bases). The CDR3 bases are TGTGCCAGCAGTTACGGGGGGGCGGAGAATGAGCAGTTCTTC. Protein sequence: CASSYGGAENEQFF.